This T cell receptor beta chain appears in the sequencing data of a study of blood T cell repertoires in COVID-19. Study summary: Samples representing acute and convalescent COVID-19 were sourced from the United States, Italy and Spain.

Germline V gives CDR1 LGHNT, CDR2 FRNRAP. V trimming: 2 bases; J trimming: 8 bases; junction bases outside the gene matches: 26. This CDR3 comprises 21 residues. TCRdb's table, derived via immunoSEQ multiplex PCR, lists solely in-frame clones and lacks some. The sample yields under 200,000 clones, more than 70% seen once. The TCR sequence derives from a man aged 40-49 years with active or convalescent COVID-19. Input material: peripheral blood. The genes are TRBV12-5 and TRBJ2-2, with TRBD2 identical over 7 bases. The CDR3 loop reads CASGLSPGEGPLFSVPGELFF. CDR3 in DNA: TGTGCTAGTGGTTTGTCCCCGGGGGAGGGACCTCTGTTCTCCGTCCCGGGGGAGCTGTTTTTT.